Presented here are 2 T cell receptor beta chains from one specimen sequenced in a study of human T cells and chemical hapten exposure. The library tagged each cDNA molecule with unique molecular identifiers. Via MiXCR, TCRdb re-called the reads, giving one row per CDR3 protein. The sample records about 3,100 distinct CDR3 sequences, 49% being singletons. Unfractionated whole blood yielded total RNA. Material for sequencing was whole blood. The source of these receptors is a human donor who had alopecia or was a healthy volunteer (not recorded which). Some clones in this sample may be carry-over from other donors' samples. This table probably holds off-target reads from a library built for another chain.

The V call is TRBV28, the J call TRBJ2-6; D remains ambiguous. This CDR3 comprises 15 residues. The germline V gene has CDR1 MDHEN and CDR2 SYDVKM. The V end was cut by 2 bases, the J end by 0 bases, with 5 bases between. The CDR3 loop reads CASSLGSSGANVLTF. The CDR3 coding sequence is TGTGCCAGCAGTTTAGGAAGCTCTGGGGCCAACGTCCTGACTTTC.

The rearrangement joins TRBV3-1 to TRBJ2-1; a weak D match, TRBD1 (6 bases). The germline V gene has CDR1 LGHDT and CDR2 YNNKEL (reference sequence). This CDR3 spans 14 amino acids. V was pared by 1 base and J by 8 bases, with 12 bases between. DNA of the CDR3: TGTGCCAGCAGCCAAGCTCAGGGGTACGATGAGCAGTTCTTC. Amino acids: CASSQAQGYDEQFF.